This T cell receptor (beta chain) stems from a study of CD8 T cells in ankylosing spondylitis. Study conclusions and caveats: Earlier authors reported some of these motif variants in reactive arthritis synovial fluid and blood. Disease-linked clones reportedly concentrated significantly in matched ankylosing spondylitis synovial fluid. Blood of patients with ankylosing spondylitis appeared to be characterized by a TCR beta motif of eight highly homologous variants.

To note about this clonotype: Antigen: not known.

There are 16 residues in the CDR3. Trimming took 5 bases from V and 0 from J, leaving 14 bases between them. In making TCR beta libraries, quantitative 5'-RACE with molecular barcodes was used. TCRdb re-derived calls from the 5' RACE reads in MiXCR, one entry per CDR3 protein. The table shows approximately 220,000 distinct CDR3 sequences, with roughly 25% occurring only once. This TCR was recovered from a male donor with ankylosing spondylitis or in good health (not recorded which). The material sequenced was blood, either unsorted or a sorted T cell fraction (not recorded which). The rearrangement joins TRBV12-3 or TRBV12-4 to TRBJ1-3; D is perhaps TRBD1 (5 bases). The CDR3 sequence is CASSVRGLLSGNTIYF. The CDR3 DNA follows: TGTGCCAGCAGTGTGAGGGGTCTGCTCTCTGGAAACACCATATATTTT.